This entry describes one T cell receptor beta chain. Authors' methods: Reference gene primer amplification gave estimated nucleated cell counts. Only in-frame clones appear in the TCRdb table, and some are missing; sequencing was by immunoSEQ multiplex PCR. Clone size and V and J calls were adopted from that table, with D and trimming inferred from the DNA. The sample lists tens of thousands of clones, approximately 86% occurring once. The data stem from a study of blood T cell repertoires in COVID-19. Study background: Sources were T cells, B-cell-depleted T cells, or PBMCs; the material itself was cDNA or gDNA.

V was clipped by 3 bases and J by 5 bases; unmatched bases: 9. CDR3 length: 16 amino acids. Germline V gene sequence: CDR1 LNHDA, CDR2 SQIVND (reference sequence). The origin of this receptor is a woman aged 80 or over in a cohort sampled during active or convalescent COVID-19. Sequenced sample: peripheral blood. The chain couples TRBV19 to TRBJ1-5; 8 nucleotides agree with TRBD1. The CDR3 loop reads CASSMVGQGLHQPQHF. The CDR3, as DNA: TGTGCCAGTAGTATGGTCGGACAGGGACTGCATCAGCCCCAGCATTTT.